This T cell receptor beta chain appears in the sequencing data of a study of T cells in Graves' hyperthyroidism and ophthalmopathy. Clinical symptoms, serum thyroxine, TRAb, thyroid ultrasound and orbital computed tomography established diagnosis. Amplification of TCR beta CDR3 regions used RNA as the template. The TCR CDR3 first-round RT-PCR relied on the HTBI primer set. TCRdb reprocessed the multiplex PCR reads via MiXCR and lists one record per CDR3 protein. The table records roughly 700,000 distinct CDR3 sequences, about 18% of them present only once. The clonotype was recovered from a man aged 50 to 59 with Graves' hyperthyroidism. Sequences were obtained from blood.

The chain's CDR3 is CASSLLGAANEKLFF. In nucleotides, the CDR3 is TGTGCCAGCAGTTTACTGGGGGCGGCTAATGAAAAACTGTTTTTT. V gene TRBV28 combines with J gene TRBJ1-4; D may be TRBD1 (6 bases). Germline V gives CDR1 MDHEN, CDR2 SYDVKM. This CDR3 has 15 residues. V lost 2 bases, J lost 3 bases, and 10 bases lay in between.